These T cell receptor beta chains were read from a single sample in a study of OX40 agonist ivuxolimab in advanced cancers. This table comes from immunoSEQ multiplex PCR, and its TCRdb copy is limited to in-frame clones, with some not included. The sample has about 58,000 clones; just over 85% are singletons. Sequencing was performed on CD4+ or CD8+ T cells sorted from blood, taken in a trial of the OX40 agonist ivuxolimab. These receptors were obtained from an adult with an advanced solid tumor such as melanoma, head and neck, liver or kidney cancer. CDR3s include the opening cysteine and the closing phenylalanine or tryptophan. A D gene is named only where the DNA matches it firmly. Size is omitted from some rows. Given values are once, few, many or a class for expanded clones.

d_gene | j_gene | abundance | v_gene | CDR3aa | CDR3nt
TRBD1 | TRBJ2-5 | . | TRBV19 | CASSPQPGTGGETQYF | TGTGCCAGTAGTCCGCAGCCCGGGACAGGGGGAGAGACCCAGTACTTC
. | TRBJ1-4 | . | TRBV7-9 | CASSPSTVSTNEKLFF | TGTGCCAGCAGCCCCAGTACGGTCTCAACTAATGAAAAACTGTTTTTT
. | TRBJ1-5 | . | TRBV29-1 | CSVASNSNQPQHF | TGCAGCGTTGCCAGCAATAGCAATCAGCCCCAGCATTTT
. | TRBJ1-2 | once | TRBV5-6 | CASSPGQYYGYTF | TGTGCCAGCAGCCCCGGACAGTACTATGGCTACACCTTC
TRBD1 | TRBJ1-1 | . | TRBV19 | CASSQDRVTEAFF | TGTGCCAGTAGTCAGGACAGGGTAACTGAAGCTTTCTTT
. | TRBJ1-3 | few | TRBV18 | CASSPGGNTIYF | TGTGCCAGCTCACCAGGAGGAAACACCATATATTTT
. | TRBJ1-1 | few | TRBV7-2 | CASSSGPNTEAFF | TGTGCCAGCAGCTCCGGGCCGAACACTGAAGCTTTCTTT
. | TRBJ2-3 | few | TRBV4-1 | CASSLDGGSTDTQYF | TGCGCCAGCAGCCTTGACGGCGGAAGCACAGATACGCAGTATTTT
. | TRBJ2-2 | . | TRBV13 | CASSLGDRMTGELFF | TGTGCCAGCAGCTTAGGAGACAGGATGACCGGGGAGCTGTTTTTT
. | TRBJ1-5 | . | TRBV7-8 | CASSLSSGPNQPQHF | TGTGCCAGCAGCTTATCATCCGGACCGAATCAGCCCCAGCATTTT
TRBD1 | TRBJ1-2 | . | TRBV20-1 | CSSARGVGYTF | TGCAGTTCCGCCAGGGGGGTCGGATACACCTTC
. | TRBJ1-6 | . | TRBV7-8 | CASSSNLGGRGGDSLHF | TGTGCCAGCAGCTCAAACCTCGGCGGCCGGGGGGGAGATTCCCTCCACTTT
. | TRBJ2-2 | . | TRBV7-8 | CASSLVTGELFF | TGTGCCAGCAGCCTCGTTACCGGGGAGCTGTTTTTT
. | TRBJ2-2 | . | TRBV7-9 | CASSLGGSLNTGELFF | TGTGCCAGCAGCTTAGGCGGGTCGTTGAACACCGGGGAGCTGTTTTTT
. | TRBJ2-5 | . | TRBV5-4 | CASSLQGETQYF | TGTGCCAGCAGCTTGCAGGGGGAGACCCAGTACTTC
. | TRBJ1-6 | . | TRBV14 | CASSQELKGSPLHF | TGTGCCAGCAGCCAAGAGCTCAAGGGGTCACCCCTCCACTTT
. | TRBJ1-2 | once | TRBV5-1 | CASSLAHQANYGYTF | TGCGCCAGCAGCTTAGCTCACCAGGCTAACTATGGCTACACCTTC
. | TRBJ2-3 | once | TRBV12-5 | CASGLEAGLYTQYF | TGTGCTAGTGGTTTGGAGGCCGGACTGTATACGCAGTATTTT
. | TRBJ1-5 | . | TRBV7-2 | CASSLVTVSGQPQHF | TGTGCCAGCAGCTTAGTGACAGTTTCTGGGCAGCCCCAGCATTTT
TRBD1 | TRBJ1-5 | . | TRBV7-9 | CASSSGTGSNQPQHF | TGTGCCAGCAGCTCCGGGACAGGGAGCAATCAGCCCCAGCATTTT
. | TRBJ2-7 | . | TRBV5-1 | CASSLGVQPNYEQYF | TGCGCCAGCAGCTTGGGTGTCCAGCCGAACTACGAGCAGTACTTC
. | TRBJ1-5 | . | TRBV2 | CASTYERQISNQPQHF | TGTGCCAGCACCTATGAACGGCAAATTAGCAATCAGCCCCAGCATTTT
. | TRBJ1-2 | once | TRBV28 | CASLGGAYYGYTF | TGTGCCAGCTTAGGAGGGGCATACTATGGCTACACCTTC
. | TRBJ1-1 | few | TRBV5-1 | CASSFGSIPTRGEAFF | TGCGCCAGCAGCTTCGGTAGTATTCCAACAAGGGGTGAAGCTTTCTTT
TRBD1 | TRBJ1-2 | . | TRBV6-5 | CASRLDRVDGYTF | TGTGCCAGCAGATTGGACAGGGTAGATGGCTACACCTTC
. | TRBJ2-4 | . | TRBV18 | CASSLTRPDGRNIQYF | TGTGCCAGCTCACTTACCAGACCGGACGGACGAAACATTCAGTACTTC
TRBD1 | TRBJ1-4 | . | TRBV15 | CATSGRGQPNEKLFF | TGTGCCACCAGCGGACGGGGACAGCCAAATGAAAAACTGTTTTTT
. | TRBJ1-5 | . | TRBV12-5 | CASGLTQGLQPQHF | TGTGCTAGTGGTTTAACACAGGGACTTCAGCCCCAGCATTTT
TRBD1 | TRBJ2-5 | . | TRBV5-1 | CASSSQGAPQETQYF | TGCGCCAGCAGCTCCCAGGGGGCCCCTCAGGAGACCCAGTACTTC
TRBD1 | TRBJ2-6 | . | TRBV19 | CASSTGTGVSGANVLTF | TGTGCCAGTAGTACCGGGACAGGGGTCTCTGGGGCCAACGTCCTGACTTTC
TRBD1 | TRBJ1-3 | . | TRBV4-1 | CASSRQGSGNTIYF | TGCGCCAGCAGCCGACAGGGCTCTGGAAACACCATATATTTT
. | TRBJ1-6 | . | TRBV5-6 | CASSFQSPDSVDNSPLHF | TGTGCCAGCAGCTTCCAATCGCCCGACAGCGTTGATAATTCACCCCTCCACTTT
. | TRBJ2-3 | . | TRBV5-6 | CASSAPGAITDTQYF | TGTGCCAGCAGCGCACCAGGGGCCATCACAGATACGCAGTATTTT
. | TRBJ2-4 | . | TRBV29-1 | CSVGGALLGNIQYF | TGCAGCGTTGGAGGCGCCCTCTTGGGAAACATTCAGTACTTC
. | TRBJ1-2 | . | TRBV5-1 | CASSLDRQSLYGYTF | TGCGCCAGCAGCTTGGACAGACAGTCCCTTTATGGCTACACCTTC
. | TRBJ1-1 | once | TRBV7-2 | CASSLVGANTEAFF | TGTGCCAGCAGTCTGGTGGGCGCGAACACTGAAGCTTTCTTT
. | TRBJ2-3 | . | TRBV19 | CASSVRADTQYF | TGTGCCAGTAGTGTAAGGGCAGATACGCAGTATTTT
. | TRBJ1-1 | . | TRBV7-8 | CASSFRETNTEAFF | TGTGCCAGCAGCTTTCGGGAGACGAACACTGAAGCTTTCTTT
. | TRBJ1-5 | . | TRBV29-1 | CSVEGLGEGINQPQHF | TGCAGCGTTGAAGGCTTAGGTGAGGGAATCAATCAGCCCCAGCATTTT
TRBD1 | TRBJ1-5 | . | TRBV10-1 | CASTTVGQGGNQPQHF | TGCGCCAGCACCACAGTGGGACAGGGGGGCAATCAGCCCCAGCATTTT
TRBD1 | TRBJ1-2 | . | TRBV5-6 | CASSFRGQGAKGYTF | TGTGCCAGCAGCTTTCGGGGCCAGGGGGCAAAAGGCTACACCTTC
TRBD2 | TRBJ2-5 | . | TRBV9 | CASSALVAGGRETQYF | TGTGCCAGCAGCGCCTTGGTAGCGGGGGGGCGAGAGACCCAGTACTTC
. | TRBJ2-5 | . | TRBV29-1 | CSVAQRFETQYF | TGCAGCGTTGCGCAAAGATTCGAGACCCAGTACTTC
. | TRBJ2-7 | . | TRBV19 | CASSIQGGRGEQYF | TGTGCCAGTAGTATACAGGGTGGACGGGGCGAGCAGTACTTC
. | TRBJ1-1 | . | TRBV7-9 | CASSPNIRRSKVEYTEAFF | TGTGCCAGCAGCCCCAACATTAGACGGTCTAAAGTCGAGTACACTGAAGCTTTCTTT
. | TRBJ1-2 | few | TRBV19 | CASSIDQGNYGYTF | TGTGCCAGTAGTATAGATCAGGGGAACTATGGCTACACCTTC
TRBD1 | TRBJ1-1 | . | TRBV7-9 | CASSLARGRITQAFF | TGTGCCAGCAGCTTAGCGAGGGGGCGAATTACGCAAGCTTTCTTT
TRBD1 | TRBJ1-4 | . | TRBV5-4 | CASSRRDSDEKLFF | TGTGCCAGCAGCCGGCGGGACAGCGATGAAAAACTGTTTTTT
. | TRBJ2-5 | . | TRBV18 | CASSPIGAGETQYF | TGTGCCAGCTCACCAATCGGGGCGGGGGAGACCCAGTACTTC
. | TRBJ2-3 | . | TRBV7-2 | CASSLAGWSTDTQYF | TGTGCCAGCAGCTTAGCGGGGTGGAGCACAGATACGCAGTATTTT
. | TRBJ2-1 | . | TRBV5-1 | CASSPPALASYNEQFF | TGCGCCAGCAGCCCCCCCGCCCTAGCGAGCTACAATGAGCAGTTCTTC
. | TRBJ2-7 | once | TRBV11-2 | CASSLESGSGREQYF | TGTGCCAGCAGCTTAGAGTCCGGCAGCGGCCGCGAGCAGTACTTC